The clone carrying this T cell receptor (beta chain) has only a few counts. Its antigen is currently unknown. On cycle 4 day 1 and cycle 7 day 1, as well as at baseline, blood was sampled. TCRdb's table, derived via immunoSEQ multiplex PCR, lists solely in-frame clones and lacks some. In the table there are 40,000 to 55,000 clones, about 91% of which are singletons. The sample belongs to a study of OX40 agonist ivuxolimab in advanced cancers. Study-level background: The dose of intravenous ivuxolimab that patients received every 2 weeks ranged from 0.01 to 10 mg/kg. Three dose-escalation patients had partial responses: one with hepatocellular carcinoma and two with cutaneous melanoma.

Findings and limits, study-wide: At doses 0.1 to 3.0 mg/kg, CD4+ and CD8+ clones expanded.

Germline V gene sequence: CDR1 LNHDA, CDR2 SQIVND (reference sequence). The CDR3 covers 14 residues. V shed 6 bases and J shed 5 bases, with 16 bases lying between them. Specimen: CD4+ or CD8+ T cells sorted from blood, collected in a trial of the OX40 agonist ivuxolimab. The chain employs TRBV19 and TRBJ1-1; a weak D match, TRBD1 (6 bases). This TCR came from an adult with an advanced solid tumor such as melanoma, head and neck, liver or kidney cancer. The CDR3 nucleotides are TGTGCCAGTAGCACCCTAGGGGGAGGGACTGAAGCTTTCTTT. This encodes CASSTLGGGTEAFF.